This TCR beta chain originates from a study of T cells after yellow fever vaccination (dated by TCRdb to between 2018 and 2020). Background on the whole study: Libraries from fractions with low cell numbers were prepared with the SMART-Seq v4 Ultra Low Input RNA kit. Bulk TCR alpha and beta repertoires were sequenced longitudinally to track T-cell clones before and after primary and booster YFV17D yellow fever vaccination. Two healthy male donors, one aged 18 to 30 and one aged 30 to 39 years, were included in the cohort. Blood was collected at multiple timepoints before and after primary and secondary immunization, and bulk PBMC replicates and cell subsets were isolated.

In its sample, this clonotype was seen many times. The specificity of this receptor is unknown. The record has no base qualities; no much larger clone is one base away. Synthesis of TCR cDNA relied on 5'RACE template switching, a step that introduced a universal primer site along with unique molecular identifiers. Priming of cDNA synthesis was performed from both the TCR alpha and TCR beta constant segments. Library amplification involved two PCR steps, and the second step added sample barcodes and sequencing adapters. Sequencing of libraries was done on Illumina HiSeq 2500 (2x100 bp) or NovaSeq (2x150 bp). The original methods were these. MIGEC handled demultiplexing of reads and collapsing into UMI consensus sequences, while MiXCR performed V(D)J alignment. Vaccine-responding clonotypes were identified with edgeR using replicate PBMC samples, with FDR below 0.01 and a log2 fold change above 5 up to day 15 being required. Each bulk clonotype was labeled CD4 or CD8 based on which sequenced repertoire, CD4 or CD8, contained the clonotype at higher abundance. Using fastp at Q25 and MiXCR, TCRdb reprocessed the public reads and kept productive beta chains. A single entry per CDR3 protein holds the most common genes and DNA from its merged rows. The V and J calls, along with clone size, are taken from TCRdb and not from the paper's own processing. The sample table records 450,000 to 650,000 distinct CDR3 sequences; approximately 13% of these occur just once. The leading ten clones occupy over 12% of the sample.

Per the germline V gene, SGHTA is the CDR1 and FQGNSA is the CDR2. The CDR3 has 14 amino acids, counting the end cysteine and phenylalanine. Of all the DNA, just the CDR3 is kept, 42 bases in frame from base 1. Deletion took 0 bases off V and 0 bases off J, with a span of 5 bases between the germline ends. Overall results and qualifications from the work: Computational filtering was required because FACS-sorted repertoires could contain abundant contaminating clonotypes from the bulk population. After the booster, most of the clones that had expanded following primary vaccination were detected again (roughly 97% of CD4 and around 90% of CD8), which suggests that memory was broadly maintained. The secondary T-cell response was weaker than the primary response but faster, peaking on day 5 instead of day 15. Because the study included only a couple of donors, the extent to which the findings can be generalized is limited. A small fraction of clonotypes appeared in both the CD4 and CD8 compartments, likely as a result of convergent recombination.

Interpreted using the paper, the treatment or condition label stands for: live attenuated yellow fever vaccine strain. At every blood-draw timepoint, two biological replicates of bulk PBMCs were collected. PBMCs were isolated from peripheral blood using a standard Ficoll-Paque protocol. TriZol was used to extract RNA from bulk PBMCs, from CD4 and CD8 fractions, and from dextramer-positive and dextramer-negative fractions. The receptor's source is a young man who received the YFV17D yellow fever vaccine. The V gene is TRBV7-2 and the J gene is TRBJ1-1, with TRBD1 tentatively as D gene (5 bases match). This sample comprised PBMCs, obtained on the day of the yellow fever booster vaccination. Here is the DNA: TGTGCCAGCAGCTTAGCGACAGTGAACACTGAAGCTTTCTTT. It translates as CASSLATVNTEAFF.